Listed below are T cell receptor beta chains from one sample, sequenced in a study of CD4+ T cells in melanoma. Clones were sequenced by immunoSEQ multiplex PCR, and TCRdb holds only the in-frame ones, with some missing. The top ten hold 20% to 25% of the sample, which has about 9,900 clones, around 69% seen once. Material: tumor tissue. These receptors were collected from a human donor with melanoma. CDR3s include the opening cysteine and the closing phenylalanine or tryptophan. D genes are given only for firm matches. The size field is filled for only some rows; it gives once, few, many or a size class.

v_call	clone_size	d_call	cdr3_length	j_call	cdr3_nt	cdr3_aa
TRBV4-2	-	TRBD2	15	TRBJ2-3	TGTGCCAGCAGTACTAGCGGGGGGGGCCGAGATACGCAGTATTTT	CASSTSGGGRDTQYF
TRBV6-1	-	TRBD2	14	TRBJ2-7	TGTGCCAGCTTCGGGACCGGGACTAACTACGAGCAGTACTTC	CASFGTGTNYEQYF
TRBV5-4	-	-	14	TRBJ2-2	TGTGCCAGCAGCTTGTTAGAGGACACCGGGGAGCTGTTTTTT	CASSLLEDTGELFF
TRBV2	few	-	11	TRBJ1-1	TGTGCCAGCTCCGGGTGGACTGAAGCTTTCTTT	CASSGWTEAFF
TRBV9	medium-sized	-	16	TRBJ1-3	TGTGCCAGCAGCGTAGGAGAAGGCTCATCTGGAAACACCATATATTTT	CASSVGEGSSGNTIYF
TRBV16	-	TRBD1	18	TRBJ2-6	TGTGCCAGCAGCCACCTCGGGACAGGGCTGTCTGGGGCCAACGTCCTGACTTTC	CASSHLGTGLSGANVLTF
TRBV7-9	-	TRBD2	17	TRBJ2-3	TGTGCCAGCAGCGAAGGGACTAGCGGGGGGACCACAGATACGCAGTATTTT	CASSEGTSGGTTDTQYF
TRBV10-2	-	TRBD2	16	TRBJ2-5	TGCGCCAGCAGAGAAGCGGGGGGGCTGTACCAAGAGACCCAGTACTTC	CASREAGGLYQETQYF
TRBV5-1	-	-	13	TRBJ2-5	TGCGCCAGTTCCGGAGGGGGTTCAGAGACCCAGTACTTC	CASSGGGSETQYF
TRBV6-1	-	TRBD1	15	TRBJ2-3	TGTGCCAGCAGTGCGGACAGGGGGTCCAGGCGAACGCAGTATTTT	CASSADRGSRRTQYF
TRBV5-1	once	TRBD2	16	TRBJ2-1	TGCGCCAGCAGCCCCCCGGGACTAGCGGGGGCCTATGAGCAGTTCTTC	CASSPPGLAGAYEQFF
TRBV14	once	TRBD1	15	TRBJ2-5	TGTGCCAGCAGTCGATTAGACAGGGTCGCGGAGACCCAGTACTTC	CASSRLDRVAETQYF
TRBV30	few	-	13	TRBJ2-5	TGTGCCTGGGGGCAGGACATCCAAGAGACCCAGTACTTC	CAWGQDIQETQYF
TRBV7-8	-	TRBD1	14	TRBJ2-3	TGTGCCAGCAGCATGACAGGGTATGGTGATACGCAGTATTTT	CASSMTGYGDTQYF
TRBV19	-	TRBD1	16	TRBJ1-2	TGTGCCAGTAGCAGAGAGGGACAGGCCCCCTTCTATGGCTACACCTTC	CASSREGQAPFYGYTF
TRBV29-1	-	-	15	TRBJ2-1	TGCAGCGTCAAAAACAGGGCCGCCTCCTACAATGAGCAGTTCTTC	CSVKNRAASYNEQFF
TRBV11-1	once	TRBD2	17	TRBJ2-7	TGTGCCAGCAGCTTCTATCCTTTCGGGGGGGGCCACGAGGAGCAGTACTTC	CASSFYPFGGGHEEQYF
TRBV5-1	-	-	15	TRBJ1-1	TGCGCCAGCAGCCCCGAGGACAGCATGAACACTGAAGCTTTCTTT	CASSPEDSMNTEAFF
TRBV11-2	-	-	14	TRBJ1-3	TGTGCCAGCAGCGGACACGTTGCGGGGAACACCATATATTTT	CASSGHVAGNTIYF
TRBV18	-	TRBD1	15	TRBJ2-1	TGTGCCAGCTCGATATCCGGACAGGGTATCGTTGTCGAGTTCTTC	CASSISGQGIVVEFF
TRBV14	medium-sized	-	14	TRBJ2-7	TGTGCCAGCAGCCACGGGGGAACGTCCTACGAGCAGTACTTC	CASSHGGTSYEQYF
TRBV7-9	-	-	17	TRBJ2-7	TGTGCCAGCAGCTCCGACCCGGGGGAGGCGGGCCGTTACGAGCAGTACTTC	CASSSDPGEAGRYEQYF
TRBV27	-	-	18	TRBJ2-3	TGTGCCAGCAGTTTATCTTTCCGCGGGACACATAGCACAGATACGCAGTATTTT	CASSLSFRGTHSTDTQYF
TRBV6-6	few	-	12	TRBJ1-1	TGTGCCAGCAGTCCCTCTAACACTGAAGCTTTCTTT	CASSPSNTEAFF